Listed below are T cell receptor beta chains from one sample, sequenced in a study of blood T cell repertoires in COVID-19. Clones were read by immunoSEQ multiplex PCR, and TCRdb kept only the in-frame ones, dropping some. The table records about 240,000 clones, approximately 86% of them present only once. What was sequenced was peripheral blood. Source of these receptors: a human donor in a cohort sampled during active COVID-19. The CDR3 runs from the conserved cysteine through the conserved F or W. D genes are given only for firm matches. Clone sizes are given selectively: once, few, many, or a class where the clone is expanded.

NA	TRBD1	TRBV3-1/TRBV3-2	14	TRBJ1-6	TGTGCCAGCAGACTTGGGACAGGTCGTTCACCCCTCCACTTT	CASRLGTGRSPLHF
once	NA	TRBV14	15	TRBJ1-6	TGTGCCAGCAGCCAAGTAGACAGCCAGGGTTCACCCCTCCACTTT	CASSQVDSQGSPLHF
NA	NA	TRBV24-1	14	TRBJ1-1	TGTGCCACCACAGGGAGGGGAGAAAAGACTGAAGCTTTCTTT	CATTGRGEKTEAFF
NA	TRBD1	TRBV5-1	14	TRBJ2-7	TGCGCCAGTAGATCGACAGGGGGTCAGTACGAGCAGTACTTC	CASRSTGGQYEQYF
NA	TRBD2	TRBV6-5	14	TRBJ2-3	TGTGCCAGCAGACGGGGGGGGGCGACAGATACGCAGTATTTT	CASRRGGATDTQYF
NA	TRBD1	TRBV6-5	15	TRBJ2-2	TGTGCCAGCAACCCGACAGGGGTATCCACCGGGGAGCTGTTTTTT	CASNPTGVSTGELFF
NA	TRBD1	TRBV15	16	TRBJ2-6	TGTGCCACCAGCAGGGACCAGGGGGCTGGGGCCAACGTCCTGACTTTC	CATSRDQGAGANVLTF
NA	TRBD2	TRBV5-6	15	TRBJ2-2	TGTGCCAGCTCTAGAGGCGGGAGAGGAACCGGGGAGCTGTTTTTT	CASSRGGRGTGELFF
NA	TRBD1	TRBV6-2/TRBV6-3	15	TRBJ1-1	TGTGCCAGCAGTACGGGACAGGGCTGGAGCACTGAAGCTTTCTTT	CASSTGQGWSTEAFF
NA	NA	TRBV28	14	TRBJ2-5	TGTGCCAGCAGTTCCCAGGGCATTCAAGAGACCCAGTACTTC	CASSSQGIQETQYF
NA	NA	TRBV19	12	TRBJ2-7	TGTGCCAGTAGTAGTGAACTCTACGAGCAGTACTTC	CASSSELYEQYF
NA	NA	TRBV10-3	14	TRBJ1-1	TGTGCCATCAATAGCGGGTGGGGGAACACTGAAGCTTTCTTT	CAINSGWGNTEAFF
NA	TRBD1	TRBV10-2	14	TRBJ2-1	TGCGCCAGCAGCGCGACAGGGGAACTGGGTGAGCAGTTCTTC	CASSATGELGEQFF
NA	NA	TRBV19	14	TRBJ2-2	TGTGCCAGTAGGTTGGACAGACTCACCGGGGAGCTGTTTTTT	CASRLDRLTGELFF
NA	NA	TRBV3-1/TRBV3-2	15	TRBJ2-3	TGTGCCAGCAGCCAAGATGGGGCCTACACAGATACGCAGTATTTT	CASSQDGAYTDTQYF
NA	NA	TRBV4-1	16	TRBJ2-4	TGCGCCAGCAGCCAAGAGAGGTTTGGGGGCCAAAACATTCAGTACTTC	CASSQERFGGQNIQYF
NA	NA	TRBV11-1	14	TRBJ1-3	TGTGCCAGCAGCTTGGGACTTTCTGGAAACACCATATATTTT	CASSLGLSGNTIYF
NA	TRBD1	TRBV6-5	14	TRBJ1-1	TGTGCCAGCAGTTACTCGATCCAGGGGGCTGAAGCTTTCTTT	CASSYSIQGAEAFF
NA	NA	TRBV5-1	14	TRBJ2-7	TGCGCCAGCAGTTCGGGGGACAGTGGCTACGAGCAGTACTTC	CASSSGDSGYEQYF
NA	NA	TRBV7-9	13	TRBJ1-1	TGTGCCAGCAGCTCCATTCGCGGCACTGAAGCTTTCTTT	CASSSIRGTEAFF
few	NA	TRBV4-1	16	TRBJ1-3	TGCGCCAGCAGCCTAGGGGCAGGGTCGTCTGGAAACACCATATATTTT	CASSLGAGSSGNTIYF
NA	TRBD2	TRBV9	18	TRBJ2-5	TGTGCCAGCAGCTCCACGGCTAGCGGCGGGTTGGGTCAAGAGACCCAGTACTTC	CASSSTASGGLGQETQYF
NA	NA	TRBV30	15	TRBJ2-7	TGTGCCTGGAGTGTAAGGGGTAGACTTAGCTACGAGCAGTACTTC	CAWSVRGRLSYEQYF
once	NA	TRBV6-5	15	TRBJ1-5	TGTGCCAGCAGTTACTCGTACAGGGTGGATCAGCCCCAGCATTTT	CASSYSYRVDQPQHF
NA	NA	TRBV11-3	12	TRBJ2-7	TGTGCCAGCAGCTTAGTCCGGGGCGAGCAGTACTTC	CASSLVRGEQYF
few	NA	TRBV6-5	14	TRBJ1-1	TGTGCCAGCAGTTACCGGACAGTTAACACTGAAGCTTTCTTT	CASSYRTVNTEAFF
NA	NA	TRBV19	15	TRBJ2-3	TGTGCCAGTAGTATACGCGGGATATCGAGAGATACGCAGTATTTT	CASSIRGISRDTQYF
NA	TRBD1	TRBV5-1	16	TRBJ2-7	TGCGCCAGCAGCCCCACAATCCCGACAGGGACCTACGAGCAGTACTTC	CASSPTIPTGTYEQYF
NA	NA	TRBV6-5	14	TRBJ2-7	TGTGCCAGCAGGTCCTCCGGGTCCTCCTACGAGCAGTACTTC	CASRSSGSSYEQYF
once	NA	TRBV5-1	14	TRBJ2-7	TGCGCCAGCAGCTTAGGACTTCTCACCTACGAGCAGTACTTC	CASSLGLLTYEQYF
NA	NA	TRBV5-1	14	TRBJ1-4	TGCGCCAGCAGCCTCAGGTGGACTAATGAAAAACTGTTTTTT	CASSLRWTNEKLFF
NA	NA	TRBV5-1	16	TRBJ1-1	TGCGCCAGCAGCTTTAACTTGGGACAAACGAACACTGAAGCTTTCTTT	CASSFNLGQTNTEAFF
NA	NA	TRBV13	16	TRBJ1-2	TGTGCCAGCAGCTTAGCCCCGGGGGGAGGACCCTATGGCTACACCTTC	CASSLAPGGGPYGYTF
few	TRBD2	TRBV5-1	17	TRBJ2-1	TGCGCCAGCAGCAAGGGTTTTAGCGGGAGTTCCTACAATGAGCAGTTCTTC	CASSKGFSGSSYNEQFF
NA	NA	TRBV18	13	TRBJ1-1	TGTGCCAGCTCACCACCGAGCAACACTGAAGCTTTCTTT	CASSPPSNTEAFF
NA	TRBD2	TRBV5-1	16	TRBJ2-1	TGCGCCAGCAAACTCGGCGGGCTAGCGGAATACAATGAGCAGTTCTTC	CASKLGGLAEYNEQFF
NA	NA	TRBV29-1	12	TRBJ2-5	TGCAGCGTTGGTGGGCAGCAAGAGACCCAGTACTTC	CSVGGQQETQYF
NA	NA	TRBV5-4	12	TRBJ1-2	TGTGCCAGCAGCCAGCGACAGAATGGCTACACCTTC	CASSQRQNGYTF
NA	NA	TRBV29-1	12	TRBJ1-2	TGCAGCGTTGATGACAACAACTATGGCTACACCTTC	CSVDDNNYGYTF
NA	TRBD2	TRBV7-9	13	TRBJ2-3	TGTGCCAGCAGCGCCGGGACTACCAGTTCGCAGTATTTT	CASSAGTTSSQYF
NA	NA	TRBV13	17	TRBJ1-4	TGTGCCAGCAGCTTATTCAGTGACGGAGCAACTAATGAAAAACTGTTTTTT	CASSLFSDGATNEKLFF
NA	NA	TRBV5-8	15	TRBJ1-5	TGTGCCAGCAGCCGGACAGAAAATAGCAATCAGCCCCAGCATTTT	CASSRTENSNQPQHF
NA	NA	TRBV18	14	TRBJ2-2	TGTGCCAGCTTATTGGGGGCGCACACCGGGGAGCTGTTTTTT	CASLLGAHTGELFF
NA	NA	TRBV14	14	TRBJ2-5	TGTGCCAGCAGCGAAGGGTGGTCCCCAGAGAGGCAGTACTTC	CASSEGWSPERQYF
NA	NA	TRBV6-5	15	TRBJ2-1	TGTGCCAGCAGTCCCCGGAGGGCGGGGTACAATGAGCAGTTCTTC	CASSPRRAGYNEQFF
once	NA	TRBV2	12	TRBJ1-6	TGTGCCAGCAGTACCATCGGGTCACCCCTCCACTTT	CASSTIGSPLHF
NA	TRBD2	TRBV27	15	TRBJ2-3	TGTGCCAGCACCGCACTAGCGGGGACCCCTGGTAAGCAGTATTTT	CASTALAGTPGKQYF
NA	TRBD2	TRBV4-1	15	TRBJ2-7	TGCGCCAGCAGCCAAGATCGGGGACTAGACTACGAGCAGTACTTC	CASSQDRGLDYEQYF
NA	TRBD1	TRBV2	15	TRBJ2-7	TGTGCCAGCAGAATAACAGGGGGTCAGAGCTACGAGCAGTACTTC	CASRITGGQSYEQYF
NA	TRBD1	TRBV13	16	TRBJ2-3	TGTGCCAGCAGTCATCAGGGGGCGCTAGGCACAGATACGCAGTATTTT	CASSHQGALGTDTQYF
NA	NA	TRBV5-1	12	TRBJ1-1	TGCGCCAGCAGCTTGGATGCAGGGTTCGCTTTCTTT	CASSLDAGFAFF
NA	NA	TRBV20-1	13	TRBJ1-5	TGCAGTGCTAGTGCGGGGTCAAATCAGCCCCAGCATTTT	CSASAGSNQPQHF
NA	NA	TRBV2	10	TRBJ2-3	TGTGCCAGCAGAGTCTACGCGCAGTATTTT	CASRVYAQYF
few	NA	TRBV6-5	13	TRBJ2-5	TGTGCCAGCAGTTACCGCGTCCAAGAGACCCAGTACTTC	CASSYRVQETQYF
NA	NA	TRBV30	14	TRBJ1-3	TGTGCCTGGAGTGTACCACAGGCTGGAAACACCATATATTTT	CAWSVPQAGNTIYF
NA	TRBD2	TRBV7-2	13	TRBJ2-7	TGTGCCAGCAGCCGGGACCGCGGGAGGGAGCAGTACTTC	CASSRDRGREQYF
NA	TRBD1	TRBV15	17	TRBJ1-5	TGTGCCACCAGCAGAGCGCTGGGGGACAGCTTTAATCAGCCCCAGCATTTT	CATSRALGDSFNQPQHF
NA	NA	TRBV6-5	13	TRBJ1-2	TGTGCCAGCAGTCCCCTTGGGACATATGGCTACACCTTC	CASSPLGTYGYTF
NA	TRBD1	TRBV25-1	12	TRBJ1-2	TGTGCCAGCAGTCCCGGGACAGGGGGCTACACCTTC	CASSPGTGGYTF